What follows are 4 T cell receptor beta chains derived from one specimen sequenced in a study of preoperative IRX-2 immunotherapy in early breast cancer. Sequencing used immunoSEQ multiplex PCR; TCRdb keeps in-frame clones, though not all of them. Seen here are 60,000 or so clones, approximately 94% observed once, and the top ten hold roughly 1.7%. The treatment: preoperative locoregional IRX-2 cytokine immunotherapy. The sample was taken from a patient treated with IRX-2 immunotherapy. Receptors originate from a human donor with breast cancer.

This chain links TRBV5-4 with TRBJ1-4; D might be TRBD1 (5 bases). Germline values: CDR1 SGHNT, CDR2 YYREEE (reference sequence). Trimming removed 4 bases from V and 8 bases from J, with 18 bases in between. The CDR3 is 15 residues long. The chain's CDR3 is CASSQNGGVEEKLFF. As DNA, the CDR3 is TGTGCCAGCAGCCAGAATGGGGGGGTCGAGGAAAAACTGTTTTTT.

The chain links TRBV7-7 to TRBJ2-1; 10 bases match TRBD2. Germline assignment: CDR1 SSHAT and CDR2 FNYEAQ (reference sequence). The CDR3 loop spans 18 amino acids. The junction had 12 bases not matched to a gene; V was cut back by 2 bases and J by 5 bases. The CDR3 DNA reads as TGTGCCAGCAGCTTAATCCCTAGCGGGAGACTGAGTAACAATGAGCAGTTCTTC. This codes for CASSLIPSGRLSNNEQFF.

V is TRBV5-1 and J is TRBJ2-3; D gene ambiguous. Trimming left V 4 bases short and J 0 bases short, with 12 bases between. Per germline, CDR1 SGHRS and CDR2 YFSETQ. The CDR3 is 15 amino acids. CDR3 residues: CASSGEPSSTDTQYF. The CDR3, as DNA: TGCGCCAGCAGCGGCGAGCCATCTAGCACAGATACGCAGTATTTT. Filled out from reference TRBV5-1 and TRBJ2-3, the complete variable domain reads KAGVTQTPRYLIKTRGQQVTLSCSPISGHRSVSWYQQTPGQGLQFLFEYFSETQRNKGNFPGRFSGRQFSNSRSEMNVSTLELGDSALYLCASSGEPSSTDTQYFGPGTRLTVL.

This chain joins TRBV19 and TRBJ2-1, with TRBD2 matching over 8 bases. This CDR3 region has 17 residues. J lost 2 bases, V lost 0 bases, and 6 bases had no gene match. The germline V gene has CDR1 LNHDA and CDR2 SQIVND (reference sequence). CDR3 sequence (DNA): TGTGCCAGTAGTATAGATCGGGGCGGGGGGCCCTACAATGAGCAGTTCTTC. Translating it yields CASSIDRGGGPYNEQFF.